A selection of T cell receptor beta chains follows, all from one sample in a study of CD8 T cells in ankylosing spondylitis. TCRdb processed the 5' RACE reads anew with MiXCR; each CDR3 protein has one entry. The data show 750,000 to 850,000 distinct CDR3 sequences, around 11% seen once. The sample was blood, either unsorted or a sorted T cell fraction (not recorded which). These receptors were obtained from a male donor with ankylosing spondylitis. Both conserved end residues are part of each CDR3. A D gene is named only where the DNA matches it firmly. The size field is filled for only some rows; it gives once, few, many or a size class.

D: -; size: -; J: TRBJ2-4; V: TRBV20-1; DNA: TGCAGTGCCAGGGTGGGGGGAAGCAAAAACATTCAGTACTTC; CDR3: CSARVGGSKNIQYF
D: -; size: -; J: TRBJ2-1; V: TRBV5-1; DNA: TGCGCCAGCAGCTACCTGGCAAATGAGCAGTTCTTC; CDR3: CASSYLANEQFF
D: -; size: -; J: TRBJ2-1; V: TRBV20-1; DNA: TGCAGTGCCTCTCCCGGGGATGAGCAGTTCTTC; CDR3: CSASPGDEQFF
D: -; size: -; J: TRBJ2-3; V: TRBV5-1; DNA: TGCGCCAGTTTCAGATCAGGGACAGATACGCAGTATTTT; CDR3: CASFRSGTDTQYF
D: -; size: -; J: TRBJ2-3; V: TRBV20-1; DNA: TGCAGTGCTTTAACGTCACGATCAGATGCGCAGTATTTT; CDR3: CSALTSRSDAQYF
D: -; size: -; J: TRBJ1-5; V: TRBV6-1; DNA: TGTGCCAGCAGTGAAGCGCACGGATATAGCAATCAGCCCCAGCATTTT; CDR3: CASSEAHGYSNQPQHF
D: -; size: many; J: TRBJ1-5; V: TRBV20-1; DNA: TGCAGTGCTGGGGTTATGGGAGATCAGCCCCAGCATTTT; CDR3: CSAGVMGDQPQHF
D: -; size: few; J: TRBJ2-7; V: TRBV6-6; DNA: TGTGCCACCCTCGGCTCCTACGAGCAGTACTTC; CDR3: CATLGSYEQYF
D: -; size: many; J: TRBJ1-1; V: TRBV12-3/TRBV12-4; DNA: TGTGCCAGCAGTTCTAGGGGGGGCGTCGGCACTGAAGCTTTCTTT; CDR3: CASSSRGGVGTEAFF
D: -; size: -; J: TRBJ1-6; V: TRBV10-3; DNA: TGTGCCATCAGTGCTACCGGCACCTATAATTCACCCCTCCACTTT; CDR3: CAISATGTYNSPLHF
D: TRBD2; size: few; J: TRBJ2-5; V: TRBV15; DNA: TGTGCCACCAGCAGAGGATCTAGCGGGGAAGAGACCCAGTACTTC; CDR3: CATSRGSSGEETQYF
D: TRBD2; size: many; J: TRBJ2-7; V: TRBV7-8; DNA: TGTGCCAGCAGCCAGATACCGGGACTAGTCCACGAGCAGTACTTC; CDR3: CASSQIPGLVHEQYF
D: TRBD1; size: few; J: TRBJ1-1; V: TRBV4-3; DNA: TGCGCCAGCAGCCAAGCTGTGGGACAGGGTTGGACTGAAGCTTTCTTT; CDR3: CASSQAVGQGWTEAFF
D: -; size: few; J: TRBJ2-3; V: TRBV29-1; DNA: TGCAGCGTTGAAGGTAGACTCTCAGATACGCAGTATTTT; CDR3: CSVEGRLSDTQYF
D: -; size: few; J: TRBJ1-1; V: TRBV6-2/TRBV6-3; DNA: TGTGCCAGCAGTCGCGCGAACAGGGACACTGAAGCTTTCTTT; CDR3: CASSRANRDTEAFF
D: TRBD1; size: few; J: TRBJ1-1; V: TRBV20-1; DNA: TGCAGTGCTCAGATCGGACAGGGCAACACTGAAGCTTTCTTT; CDR3: CSAQIGQGNTEAFF
D: TRBD1; size: -; J: TRBJ2-7; V: TRBV20-1; DNA: TGCAGTGCTAGTCAGCAGGGGGCTAGTCACGAGCAGTACTTC; CDR3: CSASQQGASHEQYF
D: -; size: -; J: TRBJ2-2; V: TRBV5-1; DNA: TGCGCCAGCAGCTCAGGGCGCGGAGACACCGGGGAGCTGTTTTTT; CDR3: CASSSGRGDTGELFF
D: -; size: few; J: TRBJ2-7; V: TRBV27; DNA: TGTGCCTGCCCCAAAGAAGGGGGATACGAGCAGTACTTC; CDR3: CACPKEGGYEQYF
D: -; size: few; J: TRBJ2-7; V: TRBV12-3/TRBV12-4; DNA: TGTGCCAGCAGTGCGGGACCCGCCTTTGAGCAGTACTTC; CDR3: CASSAGPAFEQYF
D: -; size: -; J: TRBJ2-3; V: TRBV5-1; DNA: TGCGCCAGCAGCCGGGTCGAAAGGGGCCCAGATACGCAGTATTTT; CDR3: CASSRVERGPDTQYF
D: -; size: few; J: TRBJ2-7; V: TRBV12-3/TRBV12-4; DNA: TGTGCCAGCAGTTCCCCTCCGAGCGAGCAGTACTTC; CDR3: CASSSPPSEQYF
D: -; size: many; J: TRBJ1-5; V: TRBV11-2; DNA: TGTGCCAGCAGCTTAGAGGTCAATTGGACGTCGTGGAATCAGCCCCAGCATTTT; CDR3: CASSLEVNWTSWNQPQHF
D: TRBD1; size: many; J: TRBJ2-2; V: TRBV12-3/TRBV12-4; DNA: TGTGCCACCAGGGGGAACGGGCGCTCCGGGGAGCTGTTTTTT; CDR3: CATRGNGRSGELFF
D: -; size: many; J: TRBJ2-2; V: TRBV20-1; DNA: TGCAGTGCTTGGGGGGGCGGCACCGGGGAGCTGTTTTTT; CDR3: CSAWGGGTGELFF
D: TRBD2; size: few; J: TRBJ2-2; V: TRBV4-3; DNA: TGCGCCAGCAGCCAAGATTATGGACTAGCAGACACCGGGGAGCTGTTTTTT; CDR3: CASSQDYGLADTGELFF
D: -; size: few; J: TRBJ1-3; V: TRBV27; DNA: TGTGCCAGCAGTTTGAGGCAGGGTGACACCATATATTTT; CDR3: CASSLRQGDTIYF